This TCR beta chain stems from a study of shared clonotypes between healthy human individuals. Study information: Researchers assigned three CD4 naive, three CD4 memory, two CD8 naive and one CD8 memory plate to each donor.

Germline V gene sequence: CDR1 MNHNS, CDR2 SASEGT. The V end lost 1 base, the J end lost 2 bases, and 6 bases lay between the germline ends. The CDR3 runs 13 residues. Study-level findings and limits: On the whole, naive subsets had larger estimated richness than memory subsets had. Generation probabilities of non-shared clonotypes were lower (relative to those shared by all four donors).

Note on this clone: Its antigen is not identified. Other DNA sequences within the sample encode an identical CDR3.

As handled by the study authors: ImmunoSEQ junction-only sequences lacked quality scores, so their filtering differed. Clones were read by immunoSEQ multiplex PCR, and TCRdb kept only the in-frame ones, dropping some. The D gene and trimming were derived from the DNA, and the V and J assignments and clone size from that table. The data show about 680,000 clones, under 95% seen once. Naive-designated CD8 cells lacked CD45RO, were positively enriched for CCR7, and omitted terminally differentiated effector memory CD45RA+ cells. The rearrangement joins TRBV6-1 to TRBJ2-7; no clear D gene. Sequenced: naive CD8+ T cells sorted from blood. The clonotype comes from a man aged 25-40 years in good health. CDR3 nucleotides: TGTGCCAGCAGTGAAGGCCCCACCTACGAGCAGTACTTC. Translation: CASSEGPTYEQYF.